The source of this TCR beta chain is a study of blood T cells in healthy people across ages. Study-level points and caveats: The unsorted PBMCs prevented any conclusive comparison of naive versus antigen-experienced cells.

The germline V gene encodes CDR1 LGHDT and CDR2 YNNKEL (reference sequence). The CDR3 runs 16 residues. Peripheral blood from each donor was collected in a volume of 8 to 10 milliliters. Samples had at least 6 million PBMCs isolated from them. A second PCR, run for roughly 7 to 11 cycles, used a sample-barcoded 5' primer plus a J-beta primer mix. Via MiXCR, TCRdb re-called the 5' RACE reads, giving one row per CDR3 protein. The repertoire holds hundreds of thousands of distinct CDR3 sequences, around 50% seen once, with 15% to 20% in the top ten. Comments on this clonotype: Its specificity is unknown.

The chain joins TRBV3-1 to TRBJ2-5; no definite D call. The end of the DNA is better explained by TRBJ2-7, so the J call may be wrong. What was sequenced was blood. The source of this sequence is a man older than 75 in good health. CDR3 DNA: TGTGCCAGCAGCCAAGAAGGCACCCAACGGTTCTACGAGCAGTACTTC. Translation: CASSQEGTQRFYEQYF.